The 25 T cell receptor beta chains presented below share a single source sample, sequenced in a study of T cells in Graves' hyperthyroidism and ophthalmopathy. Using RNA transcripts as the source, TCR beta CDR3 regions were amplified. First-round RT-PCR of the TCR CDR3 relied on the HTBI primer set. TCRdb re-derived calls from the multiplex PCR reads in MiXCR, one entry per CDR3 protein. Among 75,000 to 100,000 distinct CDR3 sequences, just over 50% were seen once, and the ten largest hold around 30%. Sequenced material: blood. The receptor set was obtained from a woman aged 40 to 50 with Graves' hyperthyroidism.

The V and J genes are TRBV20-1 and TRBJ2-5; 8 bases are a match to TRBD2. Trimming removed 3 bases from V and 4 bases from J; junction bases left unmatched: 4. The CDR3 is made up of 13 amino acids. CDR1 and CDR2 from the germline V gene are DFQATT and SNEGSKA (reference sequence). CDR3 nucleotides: TGCAGTGCTAGCGGACTAGCAACAGAGACCCAGTACTTC. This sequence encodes CSASGLATETQYF.

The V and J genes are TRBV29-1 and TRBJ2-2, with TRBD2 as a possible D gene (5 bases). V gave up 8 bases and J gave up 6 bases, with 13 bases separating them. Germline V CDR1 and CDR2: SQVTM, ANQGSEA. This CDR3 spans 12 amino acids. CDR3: CSSFVEAGELFF. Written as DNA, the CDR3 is TGCAGCAGTTTCGTGGAGGCCGGGGAGCTGTTTTTT.

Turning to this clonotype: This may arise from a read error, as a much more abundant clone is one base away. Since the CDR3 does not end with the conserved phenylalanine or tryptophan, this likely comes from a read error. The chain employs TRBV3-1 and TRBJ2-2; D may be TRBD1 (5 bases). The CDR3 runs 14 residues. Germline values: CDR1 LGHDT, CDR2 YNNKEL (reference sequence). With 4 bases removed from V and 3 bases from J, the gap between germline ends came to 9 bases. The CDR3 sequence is CASSPQGDTGELFL. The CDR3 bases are TGTGCCAGCAGCCCTCAGGGTGACACCGGGGAGCTGTTTCTT.

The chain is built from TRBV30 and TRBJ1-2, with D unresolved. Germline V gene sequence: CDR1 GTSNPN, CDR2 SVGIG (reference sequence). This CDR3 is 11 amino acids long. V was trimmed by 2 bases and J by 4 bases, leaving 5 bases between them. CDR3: CAWSNLYGYTF. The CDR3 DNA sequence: TGTGCCTGGAGTAACCTCTATGGCTACACCTTC.

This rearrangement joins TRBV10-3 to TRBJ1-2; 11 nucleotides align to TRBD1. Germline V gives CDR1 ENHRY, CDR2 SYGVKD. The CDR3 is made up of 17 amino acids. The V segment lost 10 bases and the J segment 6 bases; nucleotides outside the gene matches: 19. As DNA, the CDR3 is TGTGCCAGCAGGATAGGGTTCCGGGACAGGGGGATTGATGGCTACACCTTC. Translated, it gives CASRIGFRDRGIDGYTF.

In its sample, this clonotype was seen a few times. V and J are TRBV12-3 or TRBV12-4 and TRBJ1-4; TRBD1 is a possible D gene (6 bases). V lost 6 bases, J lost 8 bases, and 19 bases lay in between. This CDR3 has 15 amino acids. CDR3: CASSFRRTADEKLFF. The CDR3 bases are TGTGCCAGCAGCTTCAGGCGGACAGCGGACGAAAAACTGTTTTTT.

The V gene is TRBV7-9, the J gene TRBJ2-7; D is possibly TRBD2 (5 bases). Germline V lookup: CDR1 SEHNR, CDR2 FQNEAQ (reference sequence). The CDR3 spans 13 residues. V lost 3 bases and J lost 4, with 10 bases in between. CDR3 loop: CASSFRGRYEQYF. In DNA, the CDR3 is TGTGCCAGCAGCTTTCGAGGGAGATACGAGCAGTACTTC.

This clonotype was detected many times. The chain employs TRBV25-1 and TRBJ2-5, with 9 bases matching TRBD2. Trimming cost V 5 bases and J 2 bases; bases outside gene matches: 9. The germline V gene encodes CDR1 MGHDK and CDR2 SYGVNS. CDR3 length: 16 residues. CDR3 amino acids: CASSPRWLAGQETQYF. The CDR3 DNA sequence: TGTGCCAGCAGTCCTCGGTGGCTAGCGGGACAAGAGACCCAGTACTTC.

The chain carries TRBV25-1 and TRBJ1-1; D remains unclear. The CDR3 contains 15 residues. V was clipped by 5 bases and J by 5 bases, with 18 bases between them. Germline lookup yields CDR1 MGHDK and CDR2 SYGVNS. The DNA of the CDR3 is TGTGCCAGCAGTTATCACAGTGCTAGAAGGACTGAAGCTTTCTTT. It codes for CASSYHSARRTEAFF.

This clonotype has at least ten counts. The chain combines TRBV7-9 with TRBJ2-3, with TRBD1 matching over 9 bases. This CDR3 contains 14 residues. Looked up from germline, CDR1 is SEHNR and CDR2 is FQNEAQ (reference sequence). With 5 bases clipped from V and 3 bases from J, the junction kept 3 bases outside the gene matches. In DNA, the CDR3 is TGTGCCAGCAGCGGGGACAGGGAGACAGATACGCAGTATTTT. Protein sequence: CASSGDRETDTQYF.

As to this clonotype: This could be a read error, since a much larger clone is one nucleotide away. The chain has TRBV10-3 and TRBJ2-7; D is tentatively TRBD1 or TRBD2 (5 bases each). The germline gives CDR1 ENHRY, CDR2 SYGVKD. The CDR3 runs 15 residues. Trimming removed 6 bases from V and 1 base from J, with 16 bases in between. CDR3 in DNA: TGTGCCATCAGCCCCGGGGCTAGCTTGTCCTACGAGCAGTACTTC. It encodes CAISPGASLSYEQYF.

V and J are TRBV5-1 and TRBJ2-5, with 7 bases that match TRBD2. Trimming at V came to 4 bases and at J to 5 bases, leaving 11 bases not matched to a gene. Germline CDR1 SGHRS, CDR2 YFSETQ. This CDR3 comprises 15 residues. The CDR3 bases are TGCGCCAGCAGCCTAAGGACTAGTTTTCGGGAGACCCAGTACTTC. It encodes CASSLRTSFRETQYF.

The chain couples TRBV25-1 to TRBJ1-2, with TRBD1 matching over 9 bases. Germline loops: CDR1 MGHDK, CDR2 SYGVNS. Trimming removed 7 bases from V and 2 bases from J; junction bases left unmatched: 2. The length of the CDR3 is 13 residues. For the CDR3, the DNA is TGTGCCAGCAAAGACAGGGGGAACTATGGCTACACCTTC. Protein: CASKDRGNYGYTF.

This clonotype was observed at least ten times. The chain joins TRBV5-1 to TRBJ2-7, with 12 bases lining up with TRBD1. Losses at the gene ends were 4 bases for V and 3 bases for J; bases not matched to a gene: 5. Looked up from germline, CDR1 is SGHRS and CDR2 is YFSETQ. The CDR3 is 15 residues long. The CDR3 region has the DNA TGCGCCAGCAGCCTCGGGACAGGGGGCGGCTACGAGCAGTACTTC. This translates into CASSLGTGGGYEQYF. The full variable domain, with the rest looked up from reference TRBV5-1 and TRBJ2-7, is KAGVTQTPRYLIKTRGQQVTLSCSPISGHRSVSWYQQTPGQGLQFLFEYFSETQRNKGNFPGRFSGRQFSNSRSEMNVSTLELGDSALYLCASSLGTGGGYEQYFGPGTRLTVT.

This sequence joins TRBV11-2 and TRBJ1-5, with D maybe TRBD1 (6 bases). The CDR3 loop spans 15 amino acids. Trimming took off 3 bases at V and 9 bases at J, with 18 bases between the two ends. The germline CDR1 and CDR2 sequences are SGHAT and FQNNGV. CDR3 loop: CASSFGSGGCRPQHF. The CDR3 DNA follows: TGTGCCAGCAGCTTCGGGTCCGGGGGCTGCCGGCCCCAGCATTTT.

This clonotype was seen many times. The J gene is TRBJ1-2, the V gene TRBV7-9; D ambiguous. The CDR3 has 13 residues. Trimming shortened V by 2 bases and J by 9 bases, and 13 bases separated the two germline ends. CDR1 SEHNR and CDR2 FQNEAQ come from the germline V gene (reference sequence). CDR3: CASSLTQLVSYTF. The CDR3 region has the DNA TGTGCCAGCAGCTTAACTCAGCTTGTCAGCTACACCTTC.

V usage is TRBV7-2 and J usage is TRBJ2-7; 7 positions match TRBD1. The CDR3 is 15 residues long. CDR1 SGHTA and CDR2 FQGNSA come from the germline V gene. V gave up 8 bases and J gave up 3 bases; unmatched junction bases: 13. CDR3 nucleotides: TGTGCCAGCTCACCACTGGAGACAGGGCGCTACGAGCAGTACTTC. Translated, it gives CASSPLETGRYEQYF.

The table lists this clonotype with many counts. The CDR3 loop is CASTVGGSTDTQYF. The DNA of the CDR3 is TGTGCCAGCACCGTGGGGGGTTCCACAGATACGCAGTATTTT. The chain combines TRBV12-3 or TRBV12-4 with TRBJ2-3, with a weak D call TRBD2 (6 bases). There are 14 residues in the CDR3. The V and J ends lost 7 bases and 2 bases respectively, with 13 bases between them.

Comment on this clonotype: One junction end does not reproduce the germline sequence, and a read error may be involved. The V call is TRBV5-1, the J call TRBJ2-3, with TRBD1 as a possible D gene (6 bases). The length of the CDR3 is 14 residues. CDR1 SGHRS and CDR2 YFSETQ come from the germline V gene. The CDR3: CASSMGASTDTQYF. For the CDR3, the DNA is TGTGCCAGCAGCATGGGGGCGAGCACAGATACGCAGTATTTT.

The CDR3 DNA sequence: TGCAGTGCCAGCCCTAGCGGGAGGGGAGTCGGGGAGCAGTACTTC. This translates into CSASPSGRGVGEQYF. This chain joins TRBV20-1 and TRBJ2-7, with 12 bases identical to TRBD2. Trimming removed 6 bases from V and 7 bases from J; junction bases left unmatched: 13. The CDR3 is 15 amino acids. Germline V gene sequence: CDR1 DFQATT, CDR2 SNEGSKA (reference sequence).

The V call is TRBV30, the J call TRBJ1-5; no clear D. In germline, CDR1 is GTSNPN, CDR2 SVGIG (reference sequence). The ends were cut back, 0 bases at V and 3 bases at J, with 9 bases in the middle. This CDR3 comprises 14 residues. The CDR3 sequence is CAWSVWRNNQPQHF. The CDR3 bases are TGTGCCTGGAGTGTATGGAGGAACAATCAGCCCCAGCATTTT.

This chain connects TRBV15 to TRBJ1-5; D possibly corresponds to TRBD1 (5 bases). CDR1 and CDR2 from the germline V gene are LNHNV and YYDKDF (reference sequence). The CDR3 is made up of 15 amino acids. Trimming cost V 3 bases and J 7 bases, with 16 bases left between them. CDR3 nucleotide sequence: TGTGCCACCAGCAGCTCGGGGACGGTGCGGCAGCCCCAGCATTTT. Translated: CATSSSGTVRQPQHF.

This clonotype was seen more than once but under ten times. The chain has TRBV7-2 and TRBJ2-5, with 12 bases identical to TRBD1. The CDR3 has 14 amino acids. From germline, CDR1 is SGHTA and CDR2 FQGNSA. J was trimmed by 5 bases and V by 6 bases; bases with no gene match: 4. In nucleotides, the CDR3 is TGTGCCAGCAGTCCCGGGACAGGGGGCGAGACCCAGTACTTC. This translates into CASSPGTGGETQYF. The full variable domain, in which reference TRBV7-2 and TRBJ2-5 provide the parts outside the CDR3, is GAGVSQSPSNKVTEKGKDVELRCDPISGHTALYWYRQSLGQGLEFLIYFQGNSAPDKSGLPSDRFSAERTGGSVSTLTIQRTQQEDSAVYLCASSPGTGGETQYFGPGTRLLVL.

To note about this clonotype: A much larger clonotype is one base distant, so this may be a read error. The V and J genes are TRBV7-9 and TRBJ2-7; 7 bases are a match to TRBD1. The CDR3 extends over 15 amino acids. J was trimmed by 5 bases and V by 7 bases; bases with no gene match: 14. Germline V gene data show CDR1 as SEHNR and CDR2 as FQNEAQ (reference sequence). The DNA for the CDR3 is TGTGCCAGCATGAGTGGTAACAACAGGGGAGACGAGCAGTACTTC. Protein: CASMSGNNRGDEQYF.

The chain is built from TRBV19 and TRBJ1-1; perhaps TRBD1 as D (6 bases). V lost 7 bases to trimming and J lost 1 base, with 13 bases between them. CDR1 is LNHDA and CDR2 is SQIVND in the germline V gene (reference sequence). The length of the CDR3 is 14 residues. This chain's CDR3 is CASTYPGQNTEAFF. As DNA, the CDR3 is TGTGCCAGTACCTACCCGGGACAGAACACTGAAGCTTTCTTT.